This record covers a single T cell receptor beta chain. Antigen specificity is unknown. This entry comes from a study of OX40 agonist ivuxolimab in advanced cancers. On the study more broadly: Prior anti-PD-1, anti-PD-L1 or anti-CTLA-4 therapy did not bar entry, and less than 50% had some. Study findings and constraints: Researchers did not determine the expanded peripheral T cells' antigen specificity.

Trimming took off 2 bases at V and 11 bases at J, with 12 bases between the two ends. CDR1 MDHEN and CDR2 SYDVKM come from the germline V gene. This CDR3 has 12 residues. Using immunoSEQ multiplex PCR, the repertoire was profiled, and TCRdb retains in-frame clones only, with some absent. This sample has fewer than 85,000 clones; about 86% occur once, and the top ten carry 1.5% to 2%. The receptor's source is an adult with an advanced solid tumor such as melanoma, head and neck, liver or kidney cancer. The genes are TRBV28 and TRBJ1-1, with no clear D. Sequenced here: CD4+ or CD8+ T cells sorted from blood, sampled in a trial of the OX40 agonist ivuxolimab. The CDR3 DNA reads as TGTGCCAGCAGTTTAGATTCCGACCGGGCTTTCTTT. It codes for CASSLDSDRAFF.